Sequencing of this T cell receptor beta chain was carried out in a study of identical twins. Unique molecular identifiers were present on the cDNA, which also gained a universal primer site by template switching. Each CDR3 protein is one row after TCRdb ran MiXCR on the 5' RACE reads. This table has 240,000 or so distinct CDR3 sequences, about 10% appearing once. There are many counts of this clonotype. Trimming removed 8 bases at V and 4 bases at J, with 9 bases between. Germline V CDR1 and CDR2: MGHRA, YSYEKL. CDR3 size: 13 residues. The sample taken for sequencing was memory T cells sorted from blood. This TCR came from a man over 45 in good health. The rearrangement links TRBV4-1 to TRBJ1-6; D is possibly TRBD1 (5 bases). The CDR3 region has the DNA TGCGCCAGCCAGCGGGGGTATAATTCACCCCTCCACTTT. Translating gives CASQRGYNSPLHF.